This T cell receptor (beta chain) was sequenced during a study of control samples from healthy donors and cancer patients. The method was immunoSEQ multiplex PCR; TCRdb's version includes in-frame clones alone and lacks a portion of them. The profile shows about 90,000 clones, about nine tenths of them singletons. Per germline, CDR1 SGHNT and CDR2 YYREEE (reference sequence). The V and J ends lost 4 bases and 5 bases, in that order; junction bases with no gene match: 11. CDR3 size: 15 residues. The sequenced sample was blood. This TCR was recovered from a woman between 18 and 29 years old in good health. The genes are TRBV5-4 and TRBJ1-2, with 7 bases matching TRBD1. The CDR3 spells CASSPRTGDHYGYTF. CDR3 nucleotide sequence: TGTGCCAGCAGCCCAAGGACAGGCGACCATTATGGCTACACCTTC.